The rows below give T cell receptor beta chains drawn from one sample of a study of long-term antiretroviral therapy in people with HIV. Data came from immunoSEQ multiplex PCR; TCRdb stores just in-frame clones and leaves some out. This table holds over 30,000 clones, roughly 85% found once. The specimen comprised unsorted PBMCs, sampled 1.1 years after starting antiretroviral therapy. All receptors derive from a man aged 18 to 30 with HIV. Both conserved end residues are part of each CDR3. D genes are given only for firm matches. Rows may omit the clone size; those that give it use once, few, many or a size class.

TRBV19,-,TRBJ2-3,-,TGTGCCAGTAGTATAGGACTGGTGCCTAGCACAGATACGCAGTATTTT,CASSIGLVPSTDTQYF
TRBV29-1,-,TRBJ2-3,-,TGCAGCGTTCGAGGGGGGGATGCAGATACGCAGTATTTT,CSVRGGDADTQYF
TRBV18,-,TRBJ1-5,-,TGTGCCAGCTCACTAGAGGGGGTTTCGGGCCATCAGCCCCAGCATTTT,CASSLEGVSGHQPQHF
TRBV5-6,-,TRBJ1-1,-,TGTGCCAGCAGCTTAAACACTGAAGCTTTCTTT,CASSLNTEAFF
TRBV5-6,-,TRBJ1-4,-,TGTGCCAGCAGCCAGATTGCAACTAATGAAAAACTGTTTTTT,CASSQIATNEKLFF
TRBV7-3,-,TRBJ2-4,-,TGTGCCAGCAAAGAGGGGTCAGCCAAAAACATTCAGTACTTC,CASKEGSAKNIQYF
TRBV4-1,-,TRBJ2-5,-,TGCGCCAGCAGCTCACACCGAGTGGGGAGTCAAGAGACCCAGTACTTC,CASSSHRVGSQETQYF
TRBV5-1,-,TRBJ1-3,TRBD1,TGCGCCAGCAGCCCCCGGACAGGGCCCCTCCTAGGTGGAAACACCATATATTTT,CASSPRTGPLLGGNTIYF
TRBV7-3,once,TRBJ1-1,-,TGTGCCAGCAGCCCATACCCCATGAACACTGAAGCTTTCTTT,CASSPYPMNTEAFF
TRBV2,few,TRBJ2-7,-,TGTGCCAGCAGTGGGGAGCTAGCGCGTTCCTACGAGCAGTACTTC,CASSGELARSYEQYF